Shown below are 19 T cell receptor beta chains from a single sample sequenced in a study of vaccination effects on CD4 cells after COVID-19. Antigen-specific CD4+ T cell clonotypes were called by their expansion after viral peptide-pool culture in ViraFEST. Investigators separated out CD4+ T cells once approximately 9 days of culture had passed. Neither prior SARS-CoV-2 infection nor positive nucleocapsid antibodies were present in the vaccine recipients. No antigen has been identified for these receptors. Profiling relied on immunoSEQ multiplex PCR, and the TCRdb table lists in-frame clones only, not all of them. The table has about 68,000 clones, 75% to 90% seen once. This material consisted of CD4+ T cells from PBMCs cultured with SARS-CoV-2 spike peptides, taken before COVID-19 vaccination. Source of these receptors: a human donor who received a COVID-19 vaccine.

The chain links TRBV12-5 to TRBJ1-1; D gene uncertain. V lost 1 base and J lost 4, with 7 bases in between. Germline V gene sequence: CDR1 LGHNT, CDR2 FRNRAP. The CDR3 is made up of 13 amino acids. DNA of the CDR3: TGTGCTAGTGGTTTGGACGGCTTCACTGAAGCTTTCTTT. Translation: CASGLDGFTEAFF.

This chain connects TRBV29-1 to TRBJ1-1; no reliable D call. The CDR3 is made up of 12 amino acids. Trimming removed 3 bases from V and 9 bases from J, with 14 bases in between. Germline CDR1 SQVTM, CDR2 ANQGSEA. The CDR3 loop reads CSVDLTRDKAFF. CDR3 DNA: TGCAGCGTTGATTTAACGCGAGATAAAGCTTTCTTT.

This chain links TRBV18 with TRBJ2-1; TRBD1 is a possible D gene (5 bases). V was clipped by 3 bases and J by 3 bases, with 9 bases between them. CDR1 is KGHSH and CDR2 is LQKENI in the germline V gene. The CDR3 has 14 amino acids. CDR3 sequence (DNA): TGTGCCAGCTCACCCCAACAGGACTACAATGAGCAGTTCTTC. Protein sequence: CASSPQQDYNEQFF.

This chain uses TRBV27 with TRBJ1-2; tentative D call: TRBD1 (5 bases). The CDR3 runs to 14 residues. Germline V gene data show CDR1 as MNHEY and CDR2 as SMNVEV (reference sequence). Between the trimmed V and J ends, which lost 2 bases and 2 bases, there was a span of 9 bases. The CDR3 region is CASSLQGPNYGYTF. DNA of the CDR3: TGTGCCAGCAGTTTACAGGGACCCAACTATGGCTACACCTTC.

The CDR3 protein is CASSLEGGGGQPQHF. The CDR3 coding sequence is TGTGCCAGCAGCTTGGAGGGCGGGGGAGGTCAGCCCCAGCATTTT. The chain couples TRBV5-8 to TRBJ1-5, with TRBD1 as a possible D gene (5 bases). V gave up 0 bases and J gave up 6 bases, with 13 bases separating them. CDR3 length: 15 amino acids. Germline V gene data show CDR1 as SGHTS and CDR2 as YDEGEE.

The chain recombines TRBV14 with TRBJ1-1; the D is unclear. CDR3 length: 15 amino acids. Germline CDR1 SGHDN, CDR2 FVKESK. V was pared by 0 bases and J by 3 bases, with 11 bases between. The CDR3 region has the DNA TGTGCCAGCAGCCAAGATGGTGCGGGAGACACTGAAGCTTTCTTT. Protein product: CASSQDGAGDTEAFF.

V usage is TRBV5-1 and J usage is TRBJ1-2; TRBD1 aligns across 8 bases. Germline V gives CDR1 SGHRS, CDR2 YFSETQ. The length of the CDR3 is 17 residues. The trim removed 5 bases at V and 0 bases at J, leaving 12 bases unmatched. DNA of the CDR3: TGCGCCAGCAGGGGGCCCAGGGGGCATTCTACTAACTATGGCTACACCTTC. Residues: CASRGPRGHSTNYGYTF.

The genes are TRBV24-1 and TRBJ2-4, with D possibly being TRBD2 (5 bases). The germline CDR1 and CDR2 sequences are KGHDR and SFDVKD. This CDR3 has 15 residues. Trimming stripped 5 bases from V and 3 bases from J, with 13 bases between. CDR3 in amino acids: CATSGDRGGKNIQYF. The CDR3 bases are TGTGCCACCAGTGGGGATCGGGGTGGCAAAAACATTCAGTACTTC.

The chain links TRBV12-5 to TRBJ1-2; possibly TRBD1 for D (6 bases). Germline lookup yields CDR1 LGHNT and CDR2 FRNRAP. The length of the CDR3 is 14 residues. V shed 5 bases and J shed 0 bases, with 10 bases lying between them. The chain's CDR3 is CASGRDIPNYGYTF. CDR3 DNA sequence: TGTGCTAGTGGTAGGGACATCCCTAACTATGGCTACACCTTC. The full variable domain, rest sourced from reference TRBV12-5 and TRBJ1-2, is DARVTQTPRHKVTEMGQEVTMRCQPILGHNTVFWYRQTMMQGLELLAYFRNRAPLDDSGMPKDRFSAEMPDATLATLKIQPSEPRDSAVYFCASGRDIPNYGYTFGSGTRLTVV.

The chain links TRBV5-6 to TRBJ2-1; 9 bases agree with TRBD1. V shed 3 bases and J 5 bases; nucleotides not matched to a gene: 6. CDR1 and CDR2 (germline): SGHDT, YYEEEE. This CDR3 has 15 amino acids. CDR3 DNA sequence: TGTGCCAGCAGCTCCCTAGGGGACAGGGACAATGAGCAGTTCTTC. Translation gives CASSSLGDRDNEQFF.

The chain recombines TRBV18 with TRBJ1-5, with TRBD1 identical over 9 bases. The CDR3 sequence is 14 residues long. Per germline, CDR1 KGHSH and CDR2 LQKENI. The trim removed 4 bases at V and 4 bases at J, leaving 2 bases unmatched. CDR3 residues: CASSQTGGNQPQHF. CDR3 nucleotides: TGTGCCAGCTCACAGACAGGGGGTAATCAGCCCCAGCATTTT.

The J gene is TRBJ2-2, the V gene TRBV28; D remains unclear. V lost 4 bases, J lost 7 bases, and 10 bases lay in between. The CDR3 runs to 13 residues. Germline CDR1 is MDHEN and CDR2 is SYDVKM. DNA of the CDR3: TGTGCCAGCAGTTCGATCCTTCACGGGGAGCTGTTTTTT. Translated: CASSSILHGELFF.

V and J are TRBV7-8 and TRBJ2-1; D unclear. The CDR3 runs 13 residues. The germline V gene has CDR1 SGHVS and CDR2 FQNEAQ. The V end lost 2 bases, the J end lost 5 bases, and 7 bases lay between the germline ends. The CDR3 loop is CASSLFRNNEQFF. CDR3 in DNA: TGTGCCAGCAGCTTATTCCGGAACAATGAGCAGTTCTTC. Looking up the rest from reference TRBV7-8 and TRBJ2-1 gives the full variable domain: GAGVSQSPRYKVAKRGQDVALRCDPISGHVSLFWYQQALGQGPEFLTYFQNEAQLDKSGLPSDRFFAERPEGSVSTLKIQRTQQEDSAVYLCASSLFRNNEQFFGPGTRLTVL.

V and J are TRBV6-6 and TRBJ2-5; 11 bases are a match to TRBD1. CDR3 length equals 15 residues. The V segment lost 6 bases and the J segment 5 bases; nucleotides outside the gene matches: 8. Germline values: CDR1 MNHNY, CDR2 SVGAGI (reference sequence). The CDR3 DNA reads TGTGCCAGCAGCAGGCAGGACAGGGGGCAGGAGACCCAGTACTTC. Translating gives CASSRQDRGQETQYF.

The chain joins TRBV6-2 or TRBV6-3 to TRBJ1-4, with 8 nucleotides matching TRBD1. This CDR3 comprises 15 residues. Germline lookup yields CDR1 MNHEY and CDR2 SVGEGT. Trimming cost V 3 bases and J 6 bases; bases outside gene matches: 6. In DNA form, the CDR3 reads TGTGCCAGCAGTTATCGACAGGGGTCGGATGAAAAACTGTTTTTT. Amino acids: CASSYRQGSDEKLFF.

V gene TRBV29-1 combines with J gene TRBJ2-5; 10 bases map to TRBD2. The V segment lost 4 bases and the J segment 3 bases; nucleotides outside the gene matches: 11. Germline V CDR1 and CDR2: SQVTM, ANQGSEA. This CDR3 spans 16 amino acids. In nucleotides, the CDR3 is TGCAGCGTTGCCCTTACTAGCGGGGTTAGTAAAGAGACCCAGTACTTC. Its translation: CSVALTSGVSKETQYF. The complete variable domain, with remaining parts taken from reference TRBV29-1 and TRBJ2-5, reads SAVISQKPSRDICQRGTSLTIQCQVDSQVTMMFWYRQQPGQSLTLIATANQGSEATYESGFVIDKFPISRPNLTFSTLTVSNMSPEDSSIYLCSVALTSGVSKETQYFGPGTRLLVL.

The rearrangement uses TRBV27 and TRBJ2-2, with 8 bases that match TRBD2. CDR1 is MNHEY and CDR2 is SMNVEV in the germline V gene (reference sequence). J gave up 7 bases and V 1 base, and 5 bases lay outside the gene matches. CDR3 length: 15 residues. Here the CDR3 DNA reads TGTGCCAGCAGTTTATTCAGCGGGGGAGGCGGGGAGCTGTTTTTT. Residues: CASSLFSGGGGELFF.

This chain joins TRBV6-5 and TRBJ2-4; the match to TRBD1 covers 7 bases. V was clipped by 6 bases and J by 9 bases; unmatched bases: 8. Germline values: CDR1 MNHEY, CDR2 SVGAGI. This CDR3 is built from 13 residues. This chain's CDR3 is CASRSTGALIQYF. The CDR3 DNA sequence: TGTGCCAGCAGAAGTACAGGGGCCCTCATTCAGTACTTC.

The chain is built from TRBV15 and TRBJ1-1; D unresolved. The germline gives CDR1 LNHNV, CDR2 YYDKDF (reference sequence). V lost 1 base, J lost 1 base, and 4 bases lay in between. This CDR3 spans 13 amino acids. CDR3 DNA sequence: TGTGCCACCAGCAGAGTCGCGAACACTGAAGCTTTCTTT. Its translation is CATSRVANTEAFF.